This T cell receptor (beta chain) was identified during a study of OX40 agonist ivuxolimab in advanced cancers. Study information: A history of anti-PD-1, anti-PD-L1 or anti-CTLA-4 therapy was acceptable, and 40% to 45% had some. Regarding the study as a whole: The study found that CD8+ T cells averaged more expanded clones than CD4+.

The CDR3 runs to 15 residues. V was pared by 1 base and J by 7 bases, with 16 bases between. CDR1 and CDR2 from the germline V gene are LNHNV and YYDKDF (reference sequence). Using immunoSEQ multiplex PCR, the repertoire was profiled, and TCRdb retains in-frame clones only, with some absent. In the table there are tens of thousands of clones, approximately 89% of which are singletons. For this clone: Its antigen is not known.

The chain is built from TRBV15 and TRBJ1-1, with D possibly TRBD1 on 6 matching bases. This receptor was taken from an adult with an advanced solid tumor such as melanoma, head and neck, liver or kidney cancer. The sequencing here drew on CD4+ or CD8+ T cells sorted from blood, taken in a trial of the OX40 agonist ivuxolimab. CDR3 sequence: CATSRVARGYGEAFF. The CDR3 DNA sequence: TGTGCCACCAGCAGAGTGGCCAGGGGCTACGGTGAAGCTTTCTTT. The full variable domain, completed using reference TRBV15 and TRBJ1-1, is DAMVIQNPRYQVTQFGKPVTLSCSQTLNHNVMYWYQQKSSQAPKLLFHYYDKDFNNEADTPDNFQSRRPNTSFCFLDIRSPGLGDTAMYLCATSRVARGYGEAFFGQGTRLTVV.